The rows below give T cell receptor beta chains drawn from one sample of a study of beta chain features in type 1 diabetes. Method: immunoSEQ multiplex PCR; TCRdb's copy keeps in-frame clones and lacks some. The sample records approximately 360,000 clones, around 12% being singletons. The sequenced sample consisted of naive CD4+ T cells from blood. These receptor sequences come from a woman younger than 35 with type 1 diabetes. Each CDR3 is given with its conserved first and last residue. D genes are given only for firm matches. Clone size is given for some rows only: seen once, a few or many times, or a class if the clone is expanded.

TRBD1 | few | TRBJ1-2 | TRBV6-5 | CASSSGQNYGYTF | TGTGCCAGCAGCTCGGGACAGAACTATGGCTACACCTTC
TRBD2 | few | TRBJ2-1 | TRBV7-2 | CASSLELAGYNEQFF | TGTGCCAGCAGCCTTGAGTTAGCGGGATACAATGAGCAGTTCTTC
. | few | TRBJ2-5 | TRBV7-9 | CASSQAYPGRVETQYF | TGTGCCAGCAGTCAAGCTTATCCCGGCAGGGTAGAGACCCAGTACTTC
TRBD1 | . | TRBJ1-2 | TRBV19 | CASSRDRVFGYTF | TGTGCCAGTAGTCGAGACAGGGTGTTCGGCTACACCTTC
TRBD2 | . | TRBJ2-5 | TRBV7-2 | CASSSLLAGRQETQYF | TGTGCCAGCAGCTCCCTACTAGCGGGGCGCCAAGAGACCCAGTACTTC
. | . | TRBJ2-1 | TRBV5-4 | CASSSSAGNEQFF | TGTGCCAGCAGCTCCTCAGCAGGGAATGAGCAGTTCTTC
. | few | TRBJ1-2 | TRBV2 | CASSESRTTGYTF | TGTGCCAGCAGTGAGAGCAGGACTACTGGCTACACCTTC
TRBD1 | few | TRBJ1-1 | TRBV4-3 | CASSQDGQGNTEAFF | TGCGCCAGCAGCCAAGACGGACAGGGGAACACTGAAGCTTTCTTT
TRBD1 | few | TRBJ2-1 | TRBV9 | CASSVLGQGYNEQFF | TGTGCCAGCAGCGTGCTCGGACAGGGCTACAATGAGCAGTTCTTC
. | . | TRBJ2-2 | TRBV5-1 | CASTGGRSSIGELFF | TGCGCCAGCACGGGCGGGCGCTCAAGTATCGGGGAGCTGTTTTTT
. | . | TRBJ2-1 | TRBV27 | CASSLGGHNEQFF | TGTGCCAGCAGTTTAGGTGGCCACAATGAGCAGTTCTTC
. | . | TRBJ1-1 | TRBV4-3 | CASSQAPTVNTEAFF | TGCGCCAGCAGCCAAGCCCCGACAGTGAACACTGAAGCTTTCTTT
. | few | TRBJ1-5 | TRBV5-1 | CASSAGGYSNQPQHF | TGCGCCAGCAGCGCGGGAGGTTATAGCAATCAGCCCCAGCATTTT
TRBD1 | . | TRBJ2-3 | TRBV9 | CASSLRQGPDTQYF | TGTGCCAGCAGCCTGCGACAGGGACCAGATACGCAGTATTTT
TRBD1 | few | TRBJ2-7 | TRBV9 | CASSGDRGDYEQYF | TGTGCCAGCAGCGGAGACAGGGGGGACTACGAGCAGTACTTC
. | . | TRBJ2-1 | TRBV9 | CASSGSTTVEQFF | TGTGCCAGCAGCGGATCGACAACGGTGGAGCAGTTCTTC
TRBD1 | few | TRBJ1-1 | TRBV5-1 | CASSWDRAEAFF | TGCGCCAGCAGCTGGGACAGGGCCGAAGCTTTCTTT
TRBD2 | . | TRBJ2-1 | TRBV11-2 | CASSLEREGEQFF | TGTGCCAGCAGCTTAGAGCGGGAGGGTGAGCAGTTCTTC
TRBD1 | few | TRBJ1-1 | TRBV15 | CATSKGQGITEAFF | TGTGCCACCAGCAAGGGACAGGGAATCACTGAAGCTTTCTTT
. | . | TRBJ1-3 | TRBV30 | CAWGQTSDTIYF | TGTGCCTGGGGACAGACTTCGGACACCATATATTTT
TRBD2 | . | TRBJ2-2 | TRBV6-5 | CASSYESSGGGGELFF | TGTGCCAGCAGTTACGAGTCTAGCGGGGGTGGCGGGGAGCTGTTTTTT
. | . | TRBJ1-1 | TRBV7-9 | CASSNLGGNETSEAFF | TGTGCCAGCAGCAATCTCGGGGGGAATGAAACAAGTGAAGCTTTCTTT
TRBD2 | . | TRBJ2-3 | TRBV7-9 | CASNRLAGASTDTQYF | TGTGCCAGCAACCGACTAGCGGGAGCAAGCACAGATACGCAGTATTTT
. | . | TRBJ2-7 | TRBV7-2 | CASSLVGGPSEQYF | TGTGCCAGCAGCTTAGTCGGGGGGCCGAGCGAGCAGTACTTC
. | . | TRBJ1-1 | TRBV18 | CASSRTEGTEAFF | TGTGCCAGCTCACGTACGGAGGGTACTGAAGCTTTCTTT
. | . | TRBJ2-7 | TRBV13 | CASSVTSRVLPHYEQYF | TGTGCCAGCAGCGTCACATCGAGGGTCCTACCCCATTACGAGCAGTACTTC
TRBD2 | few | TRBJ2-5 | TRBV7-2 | CASSLGAGGPETQYF | TGTGCCAGCAGCTTAGGAGCGGGGGGGCCCGAGACCCAGTACTTC
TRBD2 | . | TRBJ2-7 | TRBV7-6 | CASSRGGYEQYF | TGTGCCAGCAGCCGCGGGGGGTACGAGCAGTACTTC